This entry lists 8 T cell receptor beta chains sequenced from one sample in a study of blood T cell repertoires in COVID-19. Some clones are missing from TCRdb's copy, which holds only in-frame ones; the method was immunoSEQ multiplex PCR. This sample has roughly 180,000 clones, with approximately 77% found just once. Sequencing was performed on peripheral blood. These receptors all come from a woman over 75 with active or convalescent COVID-19.

This clone was observed once. The chain joins TRBV27 to TRBJ2-7, with TRBD2 as a possible D gene (7 bases). Trimming removed 8 bases from V and 2 bases from J, with 13 bases in between. CDR3 size: 13 residues. Germline values: CDR1 MNHEY, CDR2 SMNVEV (reference sequence). The CDR3 nucleotides are TGTGCCAGCGGGAGGGGGATTGCCTACGAGCAGTACTTC. Protein sequence: CASGRGIAYEQYF.

The V gene is TRBV9, the J gene TRBJ1-6; 8 positions agree with TRBD1. The CDR3 consists of 17 residues. Germline CDR1 and CDR2: SGDLS and YYNGEE. V shed 0 bases, J shed 10 bases, and the junction held 12 bases outside the gene matches. CDR3 in DNA: TGTGCCAGCAGCGTAGCGTCCAGGGGGCGCCGTGGGTCACCCCTCCACTTT. This encodes CASSVASRGRRGSPLHF.

In this sample, this clone turned up once. The chain is built from TRBV19 and TRBJ1-2; no clear D gene. V was shortened by 3 bases and J by 3 bases, with 17 bases between the two germline ends. Germline V lookup: CDR1 LNHDA, CDR2 SQIVND (reference sequence). The CDR3 runs 16 residues. CDR3 sequence reads: CASSISSTVGYYGYTF. In DNA form, the CDR3 reads TGTGCCAGTAGTATTTCTTCGACCGTGGGCTACTATGGCTACACCTTC.

This clone appeared a single time. CDR3 nucleotide sequence: TGTGCCAGCAGCCAACCGATAGGGACAGGGAACAATGAGCAGTTCTTC. Its protein is CASSQPIGTGNNEQFF. The chain recombines TRBV3-1 (or the pseudogene TRBV3-2) with TRBJ2-1; TRBD1 agrees at 9 bases. CDR1 and CDR2 (germline): LGHDT, YNNKEL (reference sequence). CDR3 length: 16 residues. Losses at the gene ends were 2 bases for V and 5 bases for J; bases not matched to a gene: 7.

V gene TRBV2 combines with J gene TRBJ1-2; no firm D call. The CDR3 consists of 14 residues. Trimming cost V 5 bases and J 4 bases, with 14 bases left between them. CDR1 SNHLY and CDR2 FYNNEI come from the germline V gene. The CDR3 sequence: CASSPGGHRYGYTF. CDR3 nucleotide sequence: TGTGCCAGCAGTCCCGGCGGTCACCGCTATGGCTACACCTTC.

The J gene is TRBJ2-5, the V gene TRBV9, with a possible D match to TRBD1 (5 bases). The V gene lost 2 bases and the J gene lost 1 base, with 12 bases spanning the gap. Germline V lookup: CDR1 SGDLS, CDR2 YYNGEE. The CDR3 contains 15 residues. This CDR3 is CASSVTTGAQETQYF. Here the CDR3 DNA reads TGTGCCAGCAGCGTCACAACAGGTGCCCAAGAGACCCAGTACTTC.

The chain uses TRBV9 and TRBJ2-7, with TRBD1 matching 10 bases. Losses at the gene ends were 3 bases for V and 6 bases for J; bases not matched to a gene: 6. The V gene's germline CDR1 is SGDLS and CDR2 YYNGEE. The CDR3 spans 14 residues. The CDR3 loop reads CASSESGTGVEQYF. In DNA, the CDR3 is TGTGCCAGCAGCGAGTCTGGGACAGGGGTCGAGCAGTACTTC.

J is TRBJ2-3 and V is TRBV7-3; 9 bases line up with TRBD2. The trim removed 5 bases at V and 0 bases at J, leaving 6 bases unmatched. The V gene's germline CDR1 is SGHTA and CDR2 FQGTGA. The CDR3 runs to 16 residues. CDR3 sequence: CASSIVAGGSTDTQYF. CDR3 nucleotide sequence: TGTGCCAGCAGCATAGTCGCGGGAGGGAGCACAGATACGCAGTATTTT.